This passage covers 11 T cell receptor beta chains from one sample sequenced in a study of T cells after posttransplantation cyclophosphamide. Some clones are missing from TCRdb's copy, which holds only in-frame ones; the method was immunoSEQ multiplex PCR. This sample has 45,000 to 65,000 clones, with 86% found just once. Specimen: PBMCs. The receptors were gathered from a man aged 25 to 45 with a blood cancer, CMV-positive, and with a related stem cell donor.

This chain connects TRBV19 to TRBJ2-1; TRBD2 matches 7 bases. The V gene end was trimmed by 6 bases and the J gene end by 0 bases; junction bases not matched to a gene: 2. The germline CDR1 and CDR2 sequences are LNHDA and SQIVND (reference sequence). This CDR3 is built from 14 residues. The DNA of the CDR3 is TGTGCCAGTAGGCGGGAGAGCTCCTACAATGAGCAGTTCTTC. Protein: CASRRESSYNEQFF.

The chain combines TRBV6-1 with TRBJ1-5, with 10 positions matching TRBD1. This CDR3 has 15 amino acids. CDR1 and CDR2 (germline): MNHNS, SASEGT. V was clipped by 5 bases and J by 6 bases; unmatched bases: 7. The chain's CDR3 is CASSPGQGGSQPQHF. CDR3 DNA sequence: TGTGCCAGCAGTCCAGGACAGGGGGGTTCTCAGCCCCAGCATTTT.

This clone was found once. V is TRBV19 and J is TRBJ1-5; possible D gene TRBD1, 5 bases. The CDR3 is 16 residues long. Germline V lookup: CDR1 LNHDA, CDR2 SQIVND (reference sequence). The V end was cut by 8 bases, the J end by 5 bases, with 22 bases between. The CDR3 DNA follows: TGTGCCAGTTGGCAGGGTAAGGGATTGGGTGATCAGCCCCAGCATTTT. Its translation is CASWQGKGLGDQPQHF.

This clone appeared a single time. The rearrangement joins TRBV11-2 to TRBJ2-3, with D maybe TRBD2 (6 bases). Germline V gives CDR1 SGHAT, CDR2 FQNNGV. The CDR3 runs to 13 residues. With 3 bases removed from V and 4 bases from J, the gap between germline ends came to 8 bases. DNA for the CDR3: TGTGCCAGCAGCTTCGCGGGGTCAGATACGCAGTATTTT. Its protein is CASSFAGSDTQYF.

The chain is built from TRBV5-1 and TRBJ2-3; 11 nucleotides match TRBD2. Unmatched junction bases numbered 5, after V lost 5 bases and J lost 6 bases. The CDR3 length is 14 residues. Germline lookup yields CDR1 SGHRS and CDR2 YFSETQ. CDR3 residues: CASSTSGSRDTQYF. In nucleotides, the CDR3 is TGCGCCAGCAGTACTAGCGGGAGTAGGGATACGCAGTATTTT. Complete variable domain (other parts from reference TRBV5-1 and TRBJ2-3): KAGVTQTPRYLIKTRGQQVTLSCSPISGHRSVSWYQQTPGQGLQFLFEYFSETQRNKGNFPGRFSGRQFSNSRSEMNVSTLELGDSALYLCASSTSGSRDTQYFGPGTRLTVL.

The chain couples TRBV5-1 to TRBJ2-3; 13 positions agree with TRBD2. Germline V gene lookup returns CDR1 SGHRS and CDR2 YFSETQ. The junction had 11 bases not matched to a gene; V was cut back by 0 bases and J by 7 bases. The CDR3 runs 18 residues. Here the CDR3 DNA reads TGCGCCAGCAGCTTGGAAGTCTTGGGGACTAGCGGGACGAATACGCAGTATTTT. It specifies CASSLEVLGTSGTNTQYF. Full variable domain (rest looked up from reference TRBV5-1 and TRBJ2-3): KAGVTQTPRYLIKTRGQQVTLSCSPISGHRSVSWYQQTPGQGLQFLFEYFSETQRNKGNFPGRFSGRQFSNSRSEMNVSTLELGDSALYLCASSLEVLGTSGTNTQYFGPGTRLTVL.

The chain employs TRBV11-3 and TRBJ2-7, with TRBD1 identical over 8 bases. This CDR3 is 15 amino acids long. CDR1 SGHNT and CDR2 YENEEA come from the germline V gene. Trimming removed 2 bases from V and 2 bases from J; junction bases left unmatched: 5. Written as DNA, the CDR3 is TGTGCCAGCAGCTTATCGGGACAGGCTGCCTACGAGCAGTACTTC. Protein product: CASSLSGQAAYEQYF.

Remarks on this clone: One junction end disagrees with the germline gene, perhaps due to a read error. J is TRBJ2-4 and V is TRBV6-6; TRBD2 might be the D (6 bases). Germline V lookup: CDR1 MNHNY, CDR2 SVGAGI (reference sequence). The CDR3 runs to 11 residues. CDR3 nucleotide sequence: TGTGCCAGCAGTTACGGCCGGAGGGTCAACTTC. Its protein is CASSYGRRVNF.

The chain employs TRBV2 and TRBJ2-1; possibly TRBD1 for D (5 bases). CDR1 and CDR2 from the germline V gene are SNHLY and FYNNEI. Trimming stripped 10 bases from V and 9 bases from J, with 19 bases between. The CDR3 spans 13 residues. DNA for the CDR3: TGTGCCACCACAGTGACCCTCGACAGTGAGCAGTTCTTC. Residues: CATTVTLDSEQFF.

This rearrangement joins TRBV27 to TRBJ1-1; D ambiguous. Trimming stripped 4 bases from V and 2 bases from J, with 8 bases between. This CDR3 has 13 residues. From germline, CDR1 is MNHEY and CDR2 SMNVEV (reference sequence). The CDR3 here is CASSYSINTEAFF. Here the CDR3 DNA reads TGTGCCAGCAGTTACAGTATTAACACTGAAGCTTTCTTT.

The gene calls are TRBV5-1 and TRBJ1-2; no definite D call. Trimming removed 4 bases at V and 4 bases at J, with 11 bases between. The length of the CDR3 is 13 residues. Germline V gives CDR1 SGHRS, CDR2 YFSETQ. The CDR3 coding sequence is TGCGCCAGCAGCGCCGGGATCGGCTATGGCTACACCTTC. It encodes CASSAGIGYGYTF. Combining the CDR3 with reference TRBV5-1 and TRBJ1-2 gives the whole variable domain KAGVTQTPRYLIKTRGQQVTLSCSPISGHRSVSWYQQTPGQGLQFLFEYFSETQRNKGNFPGRFSGRQFSNSRSEMNVSTLELGDSALYLCASSAGIGYGYTFGSGTRLTVV.